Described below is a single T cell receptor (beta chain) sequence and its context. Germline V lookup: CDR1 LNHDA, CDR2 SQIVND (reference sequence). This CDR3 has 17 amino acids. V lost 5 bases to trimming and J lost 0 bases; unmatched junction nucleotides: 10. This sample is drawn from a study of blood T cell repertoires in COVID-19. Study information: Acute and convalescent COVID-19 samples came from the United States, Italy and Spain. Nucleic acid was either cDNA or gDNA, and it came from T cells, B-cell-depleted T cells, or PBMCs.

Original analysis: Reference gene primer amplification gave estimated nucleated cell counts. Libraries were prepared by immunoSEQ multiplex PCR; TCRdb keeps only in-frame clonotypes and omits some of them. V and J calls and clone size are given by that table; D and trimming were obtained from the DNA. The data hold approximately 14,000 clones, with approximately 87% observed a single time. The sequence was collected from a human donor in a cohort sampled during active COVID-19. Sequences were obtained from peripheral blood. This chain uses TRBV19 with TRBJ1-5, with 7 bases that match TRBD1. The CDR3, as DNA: TGTGCCAGTAGTGCCGGGACAGAAAGTTATAGCAATCAGCCCCAGCATTTT. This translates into CASSAGTESYSNQPQHF.